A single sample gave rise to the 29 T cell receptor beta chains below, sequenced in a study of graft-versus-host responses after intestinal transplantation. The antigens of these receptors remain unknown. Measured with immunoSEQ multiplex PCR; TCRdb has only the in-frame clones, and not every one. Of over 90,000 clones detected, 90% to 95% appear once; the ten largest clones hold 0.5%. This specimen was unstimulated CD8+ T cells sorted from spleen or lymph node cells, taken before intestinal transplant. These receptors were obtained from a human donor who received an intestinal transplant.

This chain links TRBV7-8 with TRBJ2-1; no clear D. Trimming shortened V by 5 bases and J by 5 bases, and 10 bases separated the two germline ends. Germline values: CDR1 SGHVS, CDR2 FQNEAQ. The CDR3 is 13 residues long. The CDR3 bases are TGTGCCAGCAGCCCCCCGATAGACAATGAGCAGTTCTTC. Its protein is CASSPPIDNEQFF.

CDR3 loop: CASSLTTGGYDSTEAFF. The DNA for the CDR3 is TGTGCCAGCAGCTTAACGACAGGGGGCTATGATAGCACTGAAGCTTTCTTT. The J gene is TRBJ1-1, the V gene TRBV7-6, with 10 bases identical to TRBD1. The CDR3 consists of 17 residues. Germline CDR1 reads SGHVS; CDR2 reads FNYEAQ. Trimming took 2 bases from V and 4 from J; bases not matched to a gene: 10.

CDR3 sequence reads: CASSFRGGAWPDTEAFF. As DNA, the CDR3 is TGTGCCAGCAGCTTTAGGGGGGGCGCGTGGCCTGACACTGAAGCTTTCTTT. This chain connects TRBV11-2 to TRBJ1-1, with D maybe TRBD1 (6 bases). This CDR3 has 17 amino acids. The V and J ends lost 3 bases and 3 bases respectively, with 20 bases between them. Germline CDR1 SGHAT, CDR2 FQNNGV.

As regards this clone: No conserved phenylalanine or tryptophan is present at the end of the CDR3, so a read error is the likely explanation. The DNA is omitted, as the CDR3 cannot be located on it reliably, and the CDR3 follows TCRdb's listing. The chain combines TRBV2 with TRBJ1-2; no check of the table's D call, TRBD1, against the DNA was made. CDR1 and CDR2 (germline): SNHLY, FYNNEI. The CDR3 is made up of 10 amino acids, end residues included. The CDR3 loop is CASGRDNSHG.

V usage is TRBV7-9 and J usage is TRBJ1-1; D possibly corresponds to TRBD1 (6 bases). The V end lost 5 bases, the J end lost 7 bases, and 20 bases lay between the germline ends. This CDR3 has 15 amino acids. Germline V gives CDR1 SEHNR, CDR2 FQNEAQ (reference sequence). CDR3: CASSVYLGAEDEAFF. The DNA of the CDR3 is TGTGCCAGCAGCGTTTATCTGGGGGCCGAGGATGAAGCTTTCTTT.

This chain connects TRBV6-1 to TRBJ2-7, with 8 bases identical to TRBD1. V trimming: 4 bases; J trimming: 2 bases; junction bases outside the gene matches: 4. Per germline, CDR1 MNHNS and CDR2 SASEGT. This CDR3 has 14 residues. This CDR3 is CASSAGQGAYEQYF. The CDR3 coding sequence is TGTGCCAGCAGTGCCGGACAGGGAGCCTACGAGCAGTACTTC.

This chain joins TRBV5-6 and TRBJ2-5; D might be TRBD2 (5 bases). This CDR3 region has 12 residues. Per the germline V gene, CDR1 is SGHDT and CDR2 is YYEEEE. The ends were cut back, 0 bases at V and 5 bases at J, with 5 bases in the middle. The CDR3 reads CASSLGEETQYF. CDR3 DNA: TGTGCCAGCAGCTTGGGGGAGGAGACCCAGTACTTC.

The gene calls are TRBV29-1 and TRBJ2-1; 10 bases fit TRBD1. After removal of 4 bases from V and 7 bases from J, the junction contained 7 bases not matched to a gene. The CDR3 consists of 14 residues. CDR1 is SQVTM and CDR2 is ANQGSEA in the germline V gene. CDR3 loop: CSVAVGTGVNEQFF. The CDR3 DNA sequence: TGCAGCGTTGCGGTCGGGACAGGGGTAAATGAGCAGTTCTTC.

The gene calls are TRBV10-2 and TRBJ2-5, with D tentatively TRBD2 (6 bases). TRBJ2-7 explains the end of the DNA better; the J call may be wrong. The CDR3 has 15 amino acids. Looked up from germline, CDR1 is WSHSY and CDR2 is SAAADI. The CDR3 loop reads CASSEALLAPYEQYF. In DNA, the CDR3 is TGCGCCAGCAGTGAGGCCTTGCTAGCGCCGTACGAGCAGTACTTC.

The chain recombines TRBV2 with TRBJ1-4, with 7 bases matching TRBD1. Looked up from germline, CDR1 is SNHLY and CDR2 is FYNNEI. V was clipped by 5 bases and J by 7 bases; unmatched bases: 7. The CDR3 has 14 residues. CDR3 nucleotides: TGTGCCAGCAGTAATACAGGGGAATTTGAAAAACTGTTTTTT. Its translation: CASSNTGEFEKLFF. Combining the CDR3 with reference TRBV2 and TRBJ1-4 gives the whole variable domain EPEVTQTPSHQVTQMGQEVILRCVPISNHLYFYWYRQILGQKVEFLVSFYNNEISEKSEIFDDQFSVERPDGSNFTLKIRSTKLEDSAMYFCASSNTGEFEKLFFGSGTQLSVL.

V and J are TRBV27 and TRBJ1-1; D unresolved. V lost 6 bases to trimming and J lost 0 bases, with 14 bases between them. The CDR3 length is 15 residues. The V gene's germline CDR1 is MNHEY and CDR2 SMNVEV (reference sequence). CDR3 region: CASSPWQTLNTEAFF. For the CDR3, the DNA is TGTGCCAGCAGCCCATGGCAGACTTTGAACACTGAAGCTTTCTTT.

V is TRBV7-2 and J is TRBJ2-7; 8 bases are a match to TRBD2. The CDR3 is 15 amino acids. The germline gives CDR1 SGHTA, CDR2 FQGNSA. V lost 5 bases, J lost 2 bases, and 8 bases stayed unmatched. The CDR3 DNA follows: TGTGCCAGCAGCATCCAAGCGGGAGCGACCTACGAGCAGTACTTC. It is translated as CASSIQAGATYEQYF.

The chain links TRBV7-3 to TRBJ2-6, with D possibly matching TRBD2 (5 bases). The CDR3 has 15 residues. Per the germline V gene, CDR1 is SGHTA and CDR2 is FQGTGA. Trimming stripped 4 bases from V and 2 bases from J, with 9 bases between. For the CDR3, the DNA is TGTGCCAGCAGCTGGGGAGTCCCTGGGGCCAACGTCCTGACTTTC. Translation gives CASSWGVPGANVLTF. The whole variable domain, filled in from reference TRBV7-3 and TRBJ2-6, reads GAGVSQTPSNKVTEKGKYVELRCDPISGHTALYWYRQSLGQGPEFLIYFQGTGAADDSGLPNDRFFAVRPEGSVSTLKIQRTERGDSAVYLCASSWGVPGANVLTFGAGSRLTVL.

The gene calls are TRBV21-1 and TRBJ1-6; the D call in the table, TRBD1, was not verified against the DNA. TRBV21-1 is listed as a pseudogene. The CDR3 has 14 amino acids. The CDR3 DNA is TGTGCCAGCAACCCCCCGGACACCAAAGCACCCCTCCACTTT. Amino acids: CASNPPDTKAPLHF.

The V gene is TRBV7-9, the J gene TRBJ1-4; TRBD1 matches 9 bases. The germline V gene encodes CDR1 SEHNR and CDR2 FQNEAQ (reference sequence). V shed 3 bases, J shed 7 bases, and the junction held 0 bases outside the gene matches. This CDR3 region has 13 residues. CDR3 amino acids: CASSLTGGEKLFF. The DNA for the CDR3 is TGTGCCAGCAGCTTGACAGGGGGTGAAAAACTGTTTTTT.

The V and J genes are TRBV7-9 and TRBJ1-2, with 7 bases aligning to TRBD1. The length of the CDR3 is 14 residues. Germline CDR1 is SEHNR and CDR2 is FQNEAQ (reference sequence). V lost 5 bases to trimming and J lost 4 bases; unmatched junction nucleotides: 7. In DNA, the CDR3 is TGTGCCAGCAGCGACATGGCAGGGGGCTATGGCTACACCTTC. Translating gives CASSDMAGGYGYTF.

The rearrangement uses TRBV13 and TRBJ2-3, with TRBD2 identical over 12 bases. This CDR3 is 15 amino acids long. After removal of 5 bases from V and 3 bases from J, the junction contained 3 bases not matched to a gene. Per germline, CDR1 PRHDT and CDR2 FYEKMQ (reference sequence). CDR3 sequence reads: CASSDGLAGTDTQYF. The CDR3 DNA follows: TGTGCCAGCAGCGACGGACTAGCGGGAACAGATACGCAGTATTTT. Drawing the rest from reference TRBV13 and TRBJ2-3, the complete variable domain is AAGVIQSPRHLIKEKRETATLKCYPIPRHDTVYWYQQGPGQDPQFLISFYEKMQSDKGSIPDRFSAQQFSDYHSELNMSSLELGDSALYFCASSDGLAGTDTQYFGPGTRLTVL.

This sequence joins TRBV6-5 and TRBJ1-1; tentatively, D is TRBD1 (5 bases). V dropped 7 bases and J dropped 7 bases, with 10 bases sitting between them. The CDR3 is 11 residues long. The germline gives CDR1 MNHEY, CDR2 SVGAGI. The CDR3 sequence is CASMSGLEAFF. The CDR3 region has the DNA TGTGCCAGCATGTCGGGACTTGAAGCTTTCTTT.

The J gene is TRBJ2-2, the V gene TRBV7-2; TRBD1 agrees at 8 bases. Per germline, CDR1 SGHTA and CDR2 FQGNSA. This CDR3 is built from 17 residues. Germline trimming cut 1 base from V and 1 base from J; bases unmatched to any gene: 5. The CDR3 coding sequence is TGTGCCAGCAGCTTAGGCCCGGGACAGGAGAACACCGGGGAGCTGTTTTTT. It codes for CASSLGPGQENTGELFF.

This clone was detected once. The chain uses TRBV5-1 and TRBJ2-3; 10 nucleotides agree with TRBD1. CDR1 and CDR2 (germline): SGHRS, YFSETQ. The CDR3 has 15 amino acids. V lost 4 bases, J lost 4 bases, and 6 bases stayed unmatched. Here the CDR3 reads CASSLRDRGPDTQYF. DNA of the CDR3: TGCGCCAGCAGCCTCCGGGACAGGGGCCCAGATACGCAGTATTTT. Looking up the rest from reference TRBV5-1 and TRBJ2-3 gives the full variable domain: KAGVTQTPRYLIKTRGQQVTLSCSPISGHRSVSWYQQTPGQGLQFLFEYFSETQRNKGNFPGRFSGRQFSNSRSEMNVSTLELGDSALYLCASSLRDRGPDTQYFGPGTRLTVL.

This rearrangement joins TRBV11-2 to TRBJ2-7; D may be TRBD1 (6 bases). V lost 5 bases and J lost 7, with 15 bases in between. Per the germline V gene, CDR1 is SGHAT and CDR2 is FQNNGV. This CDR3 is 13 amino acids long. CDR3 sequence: CASSPTGSWEQYF. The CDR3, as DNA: TGTGCCAGCAGCCCGACAGGTTCTTGGGAGCAGTACTTC.

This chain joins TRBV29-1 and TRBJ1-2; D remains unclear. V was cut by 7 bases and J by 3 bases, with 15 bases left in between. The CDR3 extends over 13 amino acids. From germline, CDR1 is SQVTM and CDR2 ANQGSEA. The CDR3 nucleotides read TGCAGCGCCCTTCCCAGTGAAGACTATGGCTACACCTTC. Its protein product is CSALPSEDYGYTF.

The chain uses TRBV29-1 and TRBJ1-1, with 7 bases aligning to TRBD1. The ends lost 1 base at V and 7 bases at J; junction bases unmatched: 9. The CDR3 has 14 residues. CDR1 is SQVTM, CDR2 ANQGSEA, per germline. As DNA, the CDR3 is TGCAGCGTTGAAGGTTGGGACAGCCCAGGTGAAGCTTTCTTT. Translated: CSVEGWDSPGEAFF.

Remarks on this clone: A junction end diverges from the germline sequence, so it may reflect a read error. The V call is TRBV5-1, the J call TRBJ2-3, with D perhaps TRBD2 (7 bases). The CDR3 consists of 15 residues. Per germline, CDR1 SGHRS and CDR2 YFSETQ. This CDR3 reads CASSSPGGGTNTQYF. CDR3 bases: TGCGCCAGCAGCTCTCCTGGCGGGGGCACAAATACGCAGTATTTT.

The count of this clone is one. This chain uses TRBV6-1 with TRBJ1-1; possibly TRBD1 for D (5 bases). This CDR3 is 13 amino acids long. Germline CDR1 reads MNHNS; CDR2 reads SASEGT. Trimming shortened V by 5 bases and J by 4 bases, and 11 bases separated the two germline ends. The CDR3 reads CASSYGGGTEAFF. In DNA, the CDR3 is TGTGCCAGCAGTTATGGCGGGGGCACTGAAGCTTTCTTT.

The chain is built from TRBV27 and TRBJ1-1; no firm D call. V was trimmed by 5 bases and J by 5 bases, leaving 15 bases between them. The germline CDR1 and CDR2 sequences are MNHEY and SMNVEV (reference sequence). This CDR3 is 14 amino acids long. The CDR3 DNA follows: TGTGCCAGCAGTGGTGGAGGCGGTCTTACTGAAGCTTTCTTT. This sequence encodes CASSGGGGLTEAFF.

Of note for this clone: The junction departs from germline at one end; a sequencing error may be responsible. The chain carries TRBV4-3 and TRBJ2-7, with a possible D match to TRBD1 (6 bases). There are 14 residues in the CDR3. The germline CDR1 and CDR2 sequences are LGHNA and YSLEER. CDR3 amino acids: CAGSQGRGPYEQYF. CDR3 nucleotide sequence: TGCGCCGGCAGCCAGGGGCGTGGCCCCTACGAGCAGTACTTC.

CDR3 sequence: CASSQDRGGYNEQFF. CDR3 in DNA: TGCGCCAGCAGCCAAGATCGCGGGGGATACAATGAGCAGTTCTTC. The chain is built from TRBV4-1 and TRBJ2-1, with TRBD2 matching 7 bases. The germline gives CDR1 MGHRA, CDR2 YSYEKL. The trim removed 0 bases at V and 4 bases at J, leaving 3 bases unmatched. This CDR3 comprises 15 residues.

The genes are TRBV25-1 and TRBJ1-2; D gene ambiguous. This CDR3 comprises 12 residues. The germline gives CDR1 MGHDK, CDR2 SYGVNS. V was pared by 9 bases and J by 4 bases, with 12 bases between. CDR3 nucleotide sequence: TGTGCCAGTTGGATGACGGGCTATGGCTACACCTTC. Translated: CASWMTGYGYTF.